This T cell receptor (beta chain) was profiled in a study of cytomegalovirus exposure and HLA in healthy donors. Findings and limits, study-wide: In the analysis, some V segments, TRBV6-2 and TRBV6-3 included, were excluded as indistinguishable. HLA restriction was apparent for most CMV-associated TCR beta chains in a later analysis.

Use of 60 Vbeta and 13 Jbeta primers characterized the PCR. Some clones are missing from TCRdb's copy, which holds only in-frame ones; the method was immunoSEQ multiplex PCR. In the table there are fewer than 90,000 clones, roughly 77% of which are singletons. V lost 2 bases to trimming and J lost 1 base, with 6 bases between them. The CDR3 is 13 amino acids. Germline values: CDR1 SGHDT, CDR2 YYEEEE. Turning to this clone: Its antigen is not identified.

J is TRBJ2-5 and V is TRBV5-6, with a tentative D call TRBD1 (5 bases). The sample consisted of PBMCs. The sequence derives from a woman between 40 and 55 years old in good health and CMV-seropositive. CDR3 DNA sequence: TGTGCCAGCAGCTTTAGGGGCCAAGAGACCCAGTACTTC. This encodes CASSFRGQETQYF.